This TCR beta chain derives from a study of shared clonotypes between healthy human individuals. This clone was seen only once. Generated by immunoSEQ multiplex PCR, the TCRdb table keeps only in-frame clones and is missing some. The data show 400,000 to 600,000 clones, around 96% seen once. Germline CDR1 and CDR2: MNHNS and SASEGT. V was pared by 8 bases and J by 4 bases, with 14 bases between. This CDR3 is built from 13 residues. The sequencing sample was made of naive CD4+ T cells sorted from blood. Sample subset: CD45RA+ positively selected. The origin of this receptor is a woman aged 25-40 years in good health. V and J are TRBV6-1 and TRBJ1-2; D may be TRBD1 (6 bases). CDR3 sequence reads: CASAQGGAYGYTF. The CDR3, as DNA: TGTGCCAGCGCCCAAGGGGGGGCCTATGGCTACACCTTC.